The 5 T cell receptor beta chains listed next were all sequenced from one sample in a study of shared clonotypes between healthy human individuals. Naive CD8 cells, CD45RO-negative and positively selected for CCR7, excluded terminally differentiated effector memory CD45RA+ cells. Assay used: immunoSEQ multiplex PCR; TCRdb lists only in-frame clones, some missing. The data show roughly 2 million clones, approximately 94% seen once. Material: naive CD8+ T cells sorted from blood. These receptors all stem from a man aged 18 to 29 in good health.

The rearrangement uses TRBV7-6 and TRBJ1-2; 11 bases fit TRBD1. The CDR3 has 16 amino acids. Germline V lookup: CDR1 SGHVS, CDR2 FNYEAQ. Trimming removed 5 bases from V and 2 bases from J; junction bases left unmatched: 7. In DNA, the CDR3 is TGTGCCAGCAGCCCCTACCGGGACAGGGGGAACTATGGCTACACCTTC. Translation: CASSPYRDRGNYGYTF. The full variable domain, completed using reference TRBV7-6 and TRBJ1-2, is GAGVSQSPRYKVTKRGQDVALRCDPISGHVSLYWYRQALGQGPEFLTYFNYEAQQDKSGLPNDRFSAERPEGSISTLTIQRTEQRDSAMYRCASSPYRDRGNYGYTFGSGTRLTVV.

The chain employs TRBV5-6 and TRBJ2-7, with 12 bases that match TRBD2. There are 19 residues in the CDR3. Germline V CDR1 and CDR2: SGHDT, YYEEEE. V trimming: 4 bases; J trimming: 2 bases; junction bases outside the gene matches: 16. The CDR3, as DNA: TGTGCCAGCAGCCCTGGACTAGCGGGGAGATCCCTCGGTCCCTACGAGCAGTACTTC. Its protein product is CASSPGLAGRSLGPYEQYF.

The CDR3: CASSLATDTYEQYF. CDR3 DNA sequence: TGCGCCAGCAGCCTAGCGACAGATACCTACGAGCAGTACTTC. The V and J genes are TRBV4-3 and TRBJ2-7; D may correspond to TRBD1 or TRBD2 (5 bases each). CDR3 length equals 14 residues. The V gene's germline CDR1 is LGHNA and CDR2 YSLEER. Trimming cost V 4 bases and J 2 bases, with 12 bases left between them.

This sequence joins TRBV27 and TRBJ1-4; 8 nucleotides agree with TRBD1. Germline V lookup: CDR1 MNHEY, CDR2 SMNVEV (reference sequence). CDR3 length: 14 residues. V trimming: 6 bases; J trimming: 6 bases; junction bases outside the gene matches: 6. In DNA, the CDR3 is TGTGCCAGCAGCCTGGACAGGGATGATGAAAAACTGTTTTTT. Amino acids: CASSLDRDDEKLFF.

The chain links TRBV7-2 to TRBJ2-5; 7 nucleotides agree with TRBD2. Unmatched junction bases numbered 9, after V lost 0 bases and J lost 5 bases. This CDR3 has 16 amino acids. Looked up from germline, CDR1 is SGHTA and CDR2 is FQGNSA. The CDR3 loop reads CASSLAAGAYWETQYF. In DNA form, the CDR3 reads TGTGCCAGCAGCTTAGCGGCGGGAGCCTATTGGGAGACCCAGTACTTC. The whole variable domain, filled in from reference TRBV7-2 and TRBJ2-5, reads GAGVSQSPSNKVTEKGKDVELRCDPISGHTALYWYRQSLGQGLEFLIYFQGNSAPDKSGLPSDRFSAERTGGSVSTLTIQRTQQEDSAVYLCASSLAAGAYWETQYFGPGTRLLVL.